This T cell receptor (beta chain) was profiled in a study of shared clonotypes between healthy human individuals. About the research overall: Three plates were used per donor for CD4 naive, three for CD4 memory, two for CD8 naive and one for CD8 memory. Whole-study findings and limits: Across four donors, naive CD4 shared about 5%, naive CD8 around 3.8%, memory CD4 roughly 2.5%, memory CD8 0.4%. Rarefaction curves obtained for sorted subsets showed sequencing incomplete despite large depth.

Regarding this clone: The antigen remains unidentified.

The data were produced by immunoSEQ multiplex PCR, yet TCRdb's version contains in-frame clones alone and is incomplete. The sample lists a few million clones; under 97% were seen once. Germline V lookup: CDR1 SNHLY, CDR2 FYNNEI. Trimming stripped 6 bases from V and 0 bases from J, with 9 bases between. This CDR3 contains 13 residues. This receptor was taken from a man aged 18 to 29 in good health. Specimen: naive CD4+ T cells sorted from blood. The subset here: CD45RA+ positively selected. This chain joins TRBV2 and TRBJ2-7; TRBD2 is a possible D gene (6 bases). The CDR3 protein is CASRLTSSYEQYF. CDR3 DNA sequence: TGTGCCAGCAGATTGACTAGCTCCTACGAGCAGTACTTC.